The clone carrying this T cell receptor beta chain rates as medium-sized. Trimming took off 3 bases at V and 7 bases at J, with 9 bases between the two ends. The CDR3 totals 13 residues. Germline assignment: CDR1 LNHDA and CDR2 SQIVND (reference sequence). TCRdb independently ran MiXCR on the PCR reads; one entry per CDR3 protein. The sample lists about 8,100 distinct CDR3 sequences; 10% to 15% were seen once. This specimen comes from a study of CXCR3 chemokines and chemotherapy response in bladder cancer. This specimen was collected from a patient whose treatment included neoadjuvant chemotherapy. The chain couples TRBV19 to TRBJ1-4; a possible D gene is TRBD1 (6 bases). The TCR originated in a human donor with bladder cancer that responded to neoadjuvant chemotherapy. CDR3 in DNA: TGTGCCAGTAGTATGGGGGGCCTTGAAAAACTGTTTTTT. It is translated as CASSMGGLEKLFF.